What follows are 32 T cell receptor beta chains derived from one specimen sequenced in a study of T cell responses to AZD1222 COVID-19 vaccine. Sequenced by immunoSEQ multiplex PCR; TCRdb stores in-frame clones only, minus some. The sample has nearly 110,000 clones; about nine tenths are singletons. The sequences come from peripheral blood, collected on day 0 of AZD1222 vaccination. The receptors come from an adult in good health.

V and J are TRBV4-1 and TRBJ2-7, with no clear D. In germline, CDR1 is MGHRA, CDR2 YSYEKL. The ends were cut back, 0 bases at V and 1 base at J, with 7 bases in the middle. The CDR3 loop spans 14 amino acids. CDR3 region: CASSQEDLSYEQYF. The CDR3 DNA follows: TGCGCCAGCAGCCAAGAAGACTTATCCTACGAGCAGTACTTC.

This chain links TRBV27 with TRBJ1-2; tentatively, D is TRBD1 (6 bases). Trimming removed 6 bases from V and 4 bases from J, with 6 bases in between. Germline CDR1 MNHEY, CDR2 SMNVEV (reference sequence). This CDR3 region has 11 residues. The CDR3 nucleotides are TGTGCCAGCAGACAGGGCTATGGCTACACCTTC. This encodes CASRQGYGYTF.

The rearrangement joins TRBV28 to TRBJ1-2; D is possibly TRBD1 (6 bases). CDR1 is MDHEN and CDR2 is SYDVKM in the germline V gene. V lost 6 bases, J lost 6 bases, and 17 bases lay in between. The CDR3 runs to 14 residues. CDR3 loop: CASSNSGGRNGYTF. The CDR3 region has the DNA TGTGCCAGCAGCAACTCGGGGGGCAGAAATGGCTACACCTTC.

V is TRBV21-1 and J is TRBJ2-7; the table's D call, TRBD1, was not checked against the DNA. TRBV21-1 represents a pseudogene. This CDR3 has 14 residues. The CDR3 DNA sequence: TGTGCCAGCAGATTGACAGGGTCCTCCTACGAGCAGTACTTC. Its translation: CASRLTGSSYEQYF.

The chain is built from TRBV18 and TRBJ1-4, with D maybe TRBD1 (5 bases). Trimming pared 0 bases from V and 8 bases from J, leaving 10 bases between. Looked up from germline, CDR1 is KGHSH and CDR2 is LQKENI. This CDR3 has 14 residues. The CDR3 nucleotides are TGTGCCAGCTCACCACCGGGGCTGGCGGAAAAACTGTTTTTT. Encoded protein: CASSPPGLAEKLFF.

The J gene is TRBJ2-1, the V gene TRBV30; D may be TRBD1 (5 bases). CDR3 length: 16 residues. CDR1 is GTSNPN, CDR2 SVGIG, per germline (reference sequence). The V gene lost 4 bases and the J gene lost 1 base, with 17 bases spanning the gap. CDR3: CAWTSRRVSSYNEQFF. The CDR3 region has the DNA TGTGCCTGGACCTCTCGCAGGGTTTCTTCCTACAATGAGCAGTTCTTC.

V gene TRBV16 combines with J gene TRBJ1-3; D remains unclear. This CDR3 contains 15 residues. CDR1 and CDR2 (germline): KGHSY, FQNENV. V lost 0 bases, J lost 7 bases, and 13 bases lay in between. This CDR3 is CASSQSRAAENTIYF. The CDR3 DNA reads TGTGCCAGCAGCCAATCGAGGGCAGCAGAGAACACCATATATTTT.

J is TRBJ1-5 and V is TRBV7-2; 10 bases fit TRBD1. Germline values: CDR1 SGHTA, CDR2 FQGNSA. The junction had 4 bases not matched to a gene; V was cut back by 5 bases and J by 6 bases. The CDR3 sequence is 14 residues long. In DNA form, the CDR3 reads TGTGCCAGCAGCCTTGACAGGGGGCCTCAGCCCCAGCATTTT. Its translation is CASSLDRGPQPQHF.

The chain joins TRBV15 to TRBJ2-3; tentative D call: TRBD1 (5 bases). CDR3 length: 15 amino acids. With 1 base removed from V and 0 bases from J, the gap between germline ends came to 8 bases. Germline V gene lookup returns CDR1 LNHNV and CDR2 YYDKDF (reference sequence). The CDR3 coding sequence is TGTGCCACCAGCAGAGTGCCAGGGAGCACAGATACGCAGTATTTT. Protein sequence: CATSRVPGSTDTQYF.

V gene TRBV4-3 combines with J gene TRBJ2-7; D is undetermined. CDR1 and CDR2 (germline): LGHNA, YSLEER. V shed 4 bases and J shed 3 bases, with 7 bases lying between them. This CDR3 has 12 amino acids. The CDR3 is CASSREGYEQYF. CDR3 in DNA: TGCGCCAGCAGCCGGGAAGGCTACGAGCAGTACTTC.

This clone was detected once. This chain's CDR3 is CASSQYRTTEAFF. The CDR3 coding sequence is TGTGCCAGCAGCCAATACAGGACCACTGAAGCTTTCTTT. The V call is TRBV13, the J call TRBJ1-1, with D possibly matching TRBD1 (5 bases). The CDR3 loop spans 13 amino acids. Germline values: CDR1 PRHDT, CDR2 FYEKMQ (reference sequence). V was pared by 5 bases and J by 4 bases, with 11 bases between.

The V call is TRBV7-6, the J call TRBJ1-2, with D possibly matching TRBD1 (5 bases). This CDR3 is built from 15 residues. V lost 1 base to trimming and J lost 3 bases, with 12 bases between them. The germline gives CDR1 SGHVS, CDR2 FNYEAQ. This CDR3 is CASSLEAGPYYGYTF. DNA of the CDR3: TGTGCCAGCAGCTTAGAGGCAGGGCCCTACTATGGCTACACCTTC.

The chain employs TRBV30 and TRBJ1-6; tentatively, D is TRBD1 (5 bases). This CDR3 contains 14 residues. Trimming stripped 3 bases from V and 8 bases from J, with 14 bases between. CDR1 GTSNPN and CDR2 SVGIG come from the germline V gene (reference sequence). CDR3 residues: CAWSDPGGDSPLHF. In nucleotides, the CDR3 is TGTGCCTGGAGCGACCCGGGGGGTGATTCACCCCTCCACTTT.

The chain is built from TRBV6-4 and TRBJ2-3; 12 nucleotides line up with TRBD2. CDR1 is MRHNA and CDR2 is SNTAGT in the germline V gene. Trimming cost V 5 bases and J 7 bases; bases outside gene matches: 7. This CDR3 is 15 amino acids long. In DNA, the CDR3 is TGTGCCAGCAGTCAATCTAGCGGGGGGGCCTATACGCAGTATTTT. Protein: CASSQSSGGAYTQYF.

The CDR3 loop reads CASSEYKVASWDYGYTF. In nucleotides, the CDR3 is TGTGCCAGCAGTGAATACAAGGTGGCTTCCTGGGACTATGGCTACACCTTC. The V call is TRBV27, the J call TRBJ1-2; D call uncertain. CDR1 is MNHEY, CDR2 SMNVEV, per germline (reference sequence). The CDR3 runs to 17 residues. V gave up 5 bases and J gave up 3 bases, with 22 bases separating them.

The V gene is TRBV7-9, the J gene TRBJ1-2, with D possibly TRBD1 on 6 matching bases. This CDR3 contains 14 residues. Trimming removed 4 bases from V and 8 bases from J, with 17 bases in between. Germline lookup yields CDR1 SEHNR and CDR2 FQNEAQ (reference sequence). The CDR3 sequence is CASSYGLRGEGYTF. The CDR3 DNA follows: TGTGCCAGCAGCTATGGACTCAGGGGAGAAGGCTACACCTTC.

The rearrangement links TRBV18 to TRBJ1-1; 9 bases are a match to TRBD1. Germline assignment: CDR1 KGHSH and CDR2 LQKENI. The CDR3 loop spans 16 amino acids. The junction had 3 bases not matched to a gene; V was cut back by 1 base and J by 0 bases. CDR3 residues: CASSPLGTGMNTEAFF. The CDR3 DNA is TGTGCCAGCTCACCACTGGGGACAGGGATGAACACTGAAGCTTTCTTT.

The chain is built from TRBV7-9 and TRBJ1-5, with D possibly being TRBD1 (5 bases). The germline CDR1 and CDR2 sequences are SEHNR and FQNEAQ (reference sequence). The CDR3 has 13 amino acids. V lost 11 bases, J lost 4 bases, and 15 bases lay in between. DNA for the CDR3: TGTGCCTTAGGAGGGGAGGGAAATCAGCCCCAGCATTTT. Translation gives CALGGEGNQPQHF.

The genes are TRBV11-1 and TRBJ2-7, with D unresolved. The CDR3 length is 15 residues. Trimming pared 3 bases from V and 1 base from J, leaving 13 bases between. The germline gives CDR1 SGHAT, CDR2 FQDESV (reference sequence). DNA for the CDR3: TGTGCCAGCAGCTTCGGCAGATACGGGTCCTACGAGCAGTACTTC. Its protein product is CASSFGRYGSYEQYF.

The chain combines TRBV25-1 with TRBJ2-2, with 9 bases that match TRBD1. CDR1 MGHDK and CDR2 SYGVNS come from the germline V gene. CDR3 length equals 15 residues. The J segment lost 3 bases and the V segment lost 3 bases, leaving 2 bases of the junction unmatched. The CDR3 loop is CASSEGDRDTGELFF. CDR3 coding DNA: TGTGCCAGCAGTGAGGGGGACAGGGACACCGGGGAGCTGTTTTTT.

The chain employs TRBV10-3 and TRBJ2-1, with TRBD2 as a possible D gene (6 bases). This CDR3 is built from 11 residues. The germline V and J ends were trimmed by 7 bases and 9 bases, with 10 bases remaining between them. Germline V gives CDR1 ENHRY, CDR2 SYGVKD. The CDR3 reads CAITGGSEQFF. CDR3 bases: TGTGCCATCACCGGGGGTTCTGAGCAGTTCTTC.

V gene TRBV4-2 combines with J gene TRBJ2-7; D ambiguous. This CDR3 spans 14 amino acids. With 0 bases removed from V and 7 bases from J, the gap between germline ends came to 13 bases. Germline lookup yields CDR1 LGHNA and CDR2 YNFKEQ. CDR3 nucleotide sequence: TGTGCCAGCAGCCAAGAAGATGTCGGCCAAGAGCAGTACTTC. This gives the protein CASSQEDVGQEQYF.

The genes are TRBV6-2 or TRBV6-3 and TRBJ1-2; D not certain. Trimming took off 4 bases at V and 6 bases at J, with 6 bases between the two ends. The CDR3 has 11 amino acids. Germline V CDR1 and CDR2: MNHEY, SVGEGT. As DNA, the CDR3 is TGTGCCAGCAGTTTCCTAGATGGCTACACCTTC. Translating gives CASSFLDGYTF.

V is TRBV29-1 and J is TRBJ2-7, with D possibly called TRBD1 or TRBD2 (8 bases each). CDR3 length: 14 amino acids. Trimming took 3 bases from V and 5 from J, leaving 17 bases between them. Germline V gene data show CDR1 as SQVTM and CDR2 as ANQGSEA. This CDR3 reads CSVESGGGGNEQYF. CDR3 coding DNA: TGCAGCGTTGAGTCAGGGGGCGGGGGGAACGAGCAGTACTTC.

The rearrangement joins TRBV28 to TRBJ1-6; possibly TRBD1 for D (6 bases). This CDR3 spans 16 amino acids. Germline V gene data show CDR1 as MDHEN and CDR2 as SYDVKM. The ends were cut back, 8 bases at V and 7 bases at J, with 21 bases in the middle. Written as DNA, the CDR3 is TGTGCCAGCTTCGAGGGGGGGGCAGTTGTGAATTCACCCCTCCACTTT. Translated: CASFEGGAVVNSPLHF.

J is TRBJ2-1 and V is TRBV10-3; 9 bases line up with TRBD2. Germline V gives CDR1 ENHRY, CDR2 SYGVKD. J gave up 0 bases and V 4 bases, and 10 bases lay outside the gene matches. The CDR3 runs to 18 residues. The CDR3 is CAISVPTHSGSSYNEQFF. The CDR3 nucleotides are TGTGCCATCAGTGTCCCCACACATAGCGGGAGCTCCTACAATGAGCAGTTCTTC.

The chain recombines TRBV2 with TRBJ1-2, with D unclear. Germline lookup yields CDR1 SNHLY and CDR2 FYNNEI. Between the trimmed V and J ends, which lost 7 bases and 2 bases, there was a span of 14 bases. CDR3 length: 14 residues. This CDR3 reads CASKVWEGNYGYTF. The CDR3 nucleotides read TGTGCCAGCAAGGTTTGGGAAGGCAACTATGGCTACACCTTC. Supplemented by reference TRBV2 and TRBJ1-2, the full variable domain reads EPEVTQTPSHQVTQMGQEVILRCVPISNHLYFYWYRQILGQKVEFLVSFYNNEISEKSEIFDDQFSVERPDGSNFTLKIRSTKLEDSAMYFCASKVWEGNYGYTFGSGTRLTVV.

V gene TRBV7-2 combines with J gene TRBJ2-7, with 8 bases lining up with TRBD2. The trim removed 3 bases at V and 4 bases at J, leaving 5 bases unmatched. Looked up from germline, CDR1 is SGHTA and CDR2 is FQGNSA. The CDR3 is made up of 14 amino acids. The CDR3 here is CASSFSGNLYEQYF. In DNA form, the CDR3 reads TGTGCCAGCAGCTTTAGCGGGAATCTTTACGAGCAGTACTTC.

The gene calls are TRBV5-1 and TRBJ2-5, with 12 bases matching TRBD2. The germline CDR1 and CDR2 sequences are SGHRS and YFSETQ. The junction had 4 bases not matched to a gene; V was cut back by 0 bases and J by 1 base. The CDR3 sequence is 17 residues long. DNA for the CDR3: TGCGCCAGCAGCTTGGGACTAGCGGGGGCCCTCCAAGAGACCCAGTACTTC. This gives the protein CASSLGLAGALQETQYF. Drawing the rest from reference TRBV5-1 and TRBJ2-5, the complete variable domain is KAGVTQTPRYLIKTRGQQVTLSCSPISGHRSVSWYQQTPGQGLQFLFEYFSETQRNKGNFPGRFSGRQFSNSRSEMNVSTLELGDSALYLCASSLGLAGALQETQYFGPGTRLLVL.

CDR3 residues: CASSVGPNSPLHF. For the CDR3, the DNA is TGTGCCAGCAGTGTCGGACCAAATTCACCCCTCCACTTT. The chain has TRBV12-3 or TRBV12-4 and TRBJ1-6, with D unclear. The CDR3 is 13 residues long. V gave up 5 bases and J gave up 7 bases, with 9 bases separating them.

The CDR3 DNA reads as TGTGCCAGCAGCCAATCGGGTTCCGGGGAGACCCAGTACTTC. Translated, it gives CASSQSGSGETQYF. V gene TRBV16 combines with J gene TRBJ2-5; D is ambiguous. The length of the CDR3 is 14 residues. Germline CDR1 reads KGHSY; CDR2 reads FQNENV. The V end lost 0 bases, the J end lost 5 bases, and 10 bases lay between the germline ends.

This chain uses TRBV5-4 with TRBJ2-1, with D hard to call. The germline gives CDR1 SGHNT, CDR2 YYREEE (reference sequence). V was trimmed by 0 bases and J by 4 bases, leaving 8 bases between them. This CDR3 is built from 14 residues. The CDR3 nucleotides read TGTGCCAGCAGCTTGGCAGGAAGTTACAATGAGCAGTTCTTC. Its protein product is CASSLAGSYNEQFF. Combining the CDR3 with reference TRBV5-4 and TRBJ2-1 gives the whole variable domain ETGVTQSPTHLIKTRGQQVTLRCSSQSGHNTVSWYQQALGQGPQFIFQYYREEENGRGNFPPRFSGLQFPNYSSELNVNALELDDSALYLCASSLAGSYNEQFFGPGTRLTVL.